Given below is one T cell receptor beta chain in context. Data came from immunoSEQ multiplex PCR; TCRdb stores just in-frame clones and leaves some out. The sample lists about 470,000 clones; 70% to 80% were seen once. The data were taken from a study of shared clonotypes between healthy human individuals. About the study: A couple of female and a few male donors aged 18 to 49 were enrolled.

The V gene end was trimmed by 6 bases and the J gene end by 3 bases; junction bases not matched to a gene: 4. The germline CDR1 and CDR2 sequences are LNHDA and SQIVND (reference sequence). CDR3 length: 14 amino acids. The study used 85 million or so PBMCs per unsorted sample for genomic DNA. This receptor was identified in a middle-aged woman in good health. Some clones in this sample may be carry-over from other donors' samples. Input material: PBMCs. The gene calls are TRBV19 and TRBJ1-4; 7 bases are a match to TRBD1. The CDR3 region has the DNA TGTGCCAGTAGCAAGACAGGGTCTAATGAAAAACTGTTTTTT. Residues: CASSKTGSNEKLFF.